These T cell receptor beta chains were read from a single sample in a study of T cell responses to AZD1222 COVID-19 vaccine. TCRdb's table, derived via immunoSEQ multiplex PCR, lists solely in-frame clones and lacks some. Here the sample spans around 130,000 clones, about 93% being singletons. Sample: peripheral blood, taken 28 days after the second AZD1222 dose. The receptors here all came from an adult who received the AZD1222 COVID-19 vaccine. CDR3s include the opening cysteine and the closing phenylalanine or tryptophan. A D gene is named only where the DNA matches it firmly. Clone size is given for some rows only: seen once, a few or many times, or a class if the clone is expanded.

V gene	J gene	clone size	D gene	CDR3 DNA	CDR3 protein
TRBV19	TRBJ2-2	-	-	TGTGCCAGTAGTATAGCCCTAGGTAGCACCGGGGAGCTGTTTTTT	CASSIALGSTGELFF
TRBV7-9	TRBJ2-1	-	-	TGTGCCAGCAGCTTCTCTAATGAGCAGTTCTTC	CASSFSNEQFF
TRBV6-4	TRBJ2-3	once	-	TGTGCCAGCAGTGATGGGGAGAACACAGATACGCAGTATTTT	CASSDGENTDTQYF
TRBV7-9	TRBJ1-1	-	-	TGTGCCAGCAGCTTAGGTGGGTGGAACACTGAAGCTTTCTTT	CASSLGGWNTEAFF
TRBV7-9	TRBJ2-7	-	TRBD1	TGTGCCAGCAGCAACTGGGACAGGGTGCCCTACGAGCAGTACTTC	CASSNWDRVPYEQYF
TRBV5-1	TRBJ1-1	-	-	TGCGCCAGCAGCTTGGCGGGGAATATGGACACTGAAGCTTTCTTT	CASSLAGNMDTEAFF
TRBV6-1	TRBJ1-5	-	-	TGTGCCAGCAGTGAAGTCTTGGGTGGATTTGGGTATAGCAATCAGCCCCAGCATTTT	CASSEVLGGFGYSNQPQHF
TRBV6-6	TRBJ2-5	-	TRBD2	TGTGCCAGCGGGACTAGCCAAGAGACCCAGTACTTC	CASGTSQETQYF
TRBV4-3	TRBJ2-3	-	TRBD2	TGCGCCAGCAGCCAAGCCCGAGGGACTAGCGGGGGGGCAACAGATACGCAGTATTTT	CASSQARGTSGGATDTQYF
TRBV5-5	TRBJ1-1	-	-	TGTGCCAGCAGCTTCGGGGGGAGGTCGTATGAAGCTTTCTTT	CASSFGGRSYEAFF
TRBV5-6	TRBJ2-1	-	TRBD2	TGTGCCAGCAGCTTGTTAGCGGGGAGCGTTGAGCAGTTCTTC	CASSLLAGSVEQFF
TRBV28	TRBJ2-3	-	-	TGTGCCAGCAGTTTAGCGCAAGAGGTAGATACGCAGTATTTT	CASSLAQEVDTQYF
TRBV7-9	TRBJ2-1	-	-	TGTGCCAGCAGCTTAGGACGGGAGACAGAGCAGTTCTTC	CASSLGRETEQFF
TRBV7-2	TRBJ1-4	-	-	TGTGCCAGCAGTCCTAGGGGGGGCTCAAATGAAAAACTGTTTTTT	CASSPRGGSNEKLFF
TRBV5-1	TRBJ2-6	-	-	TGCGCCAGCAGCGAGGCGGGAAGCTCTGGGGCCAACGTCCTGACTTTC	CASSEAGSSGANVLTF
TRBV11-3	TRBJ2-1	-	TRBD1	TGTGCCAGCAGCCGGGACAGCTACAATGAGCAGTTCTTC	CASSRDSYNEQFF
TRBV6-4	TRBJ2-3	-	TRBD2	TGTGCCAGCAGTAAAATAGCGGGAGGAGGGACAGATACGCAGTATTTT	CASSKIAGGGTDTQYF
TRBV6-1	TRBJ1-5	-	-	TGTGCCAGCAGTGAAGGGACGGGCATCCGGAAGGATCAGCCCCAGCATTTT	CASSEGTGIRKDQPQHF
TRBV9	TRBJ2-3	-	-	TGTGCCAGCAGCGTACATTGGGGTCCCACAGATACGCAGTATTTT	CASSVHWGPTDTQYF
TRBV6-5	TRBJ2-2	-	-	TGTGCCAGCAGGCTAAACAGGGCCGGGGAGCTGTTTTTT	CASRLNRAGELFF
TRBV5-1	TRBJ2-3	once	-	TGCGCCAGCAGCGCCGCGGTCGGGACAGATACGCAGTATTTT	CASSAAVGTDTQYF
TRBV4-1	TRBJ1-1	-	-	TGCGCCAGCGCGGACCGGGGGAACACTGAAGCTTTCTTT	CASADRGNTEAFF
TRBV9	TRBJ2-1	-	TRBD2	TGTGCCAGCAGCGTAGGGGTAGCGGGAAACAATGAGCAGTTCTTC	CASSVGVAGNNEQFF
TRBV6-1	TRBJ2-1	-	-	TGTGCCAGCAGTGAACAGTTACAGGGACCCTACAATGAGCAGTTCTTC	CASSEQLQGPYNEQFF
TRBV3-1/TRBV3-2	TRBJ2-3	-	-	TGTGCCAGCAGCCAGACCAGCGGAGGTGGGCATACGCAGTATTTT	CASSQTSGGGHTQYF
TRBV10-3	TRBJ2-5	-	-	TGTGCCATCAGTGACGCGGAGACCCAGTACTTC	CAISDAETQYF
TRBV9	TRBJ2-3	once	TRBD2	TGTGCCAGCAGCCCCGGGAGGCCACTCGTTTCCACAGATACGCAGTATTTT	CASSPGRPLVSTDTQYF
TRBV6-5	TRBJ2-3	-	-	TGTGCCAGCAGCAAGGAATATACGCAGTATTTT	CASSKEYTQYF
TRBV6-5	TRBJ1-1	-	TRBD1	TGTGCCAGCAGTTTGTTTACAGGGGGCACTGAAGCTTTCTTT	CASSLFTGGTEAFF
TRBV10-2	TRBJ2-5	-	TRBD2	TGCGCCAGCCGTAGGGAGCGGGGCGGTTTGACGCCCCAGTACTTC	CASRRERGGLTPQYF
TRBV5-6	TRBJ1-5	-	-	TGTGCCAGCAGCTTGGGGCCGGATCAGCCCCAGCATTTT	CASSLGPDQPQHF
TRBV7-9	TRBJ1-6	-	TRBD1	TGTGCCAGCAGCCCGCGACAGGGCTATGATTCACCCCTCCACTTT	CASSPRQGYDSPLHF
TRBV11-2	TRBJ2-2	-	-	TGTGCCAGCAGCTTAGTCGGGGGGAACACCGGGGAGCTGTTTTTT	CASSLVGGNTGELFF
TRBV15	TRBJ1-1	-	-	TGTGCCACCAGCAGAGCGACTGAAGCTTTCTTT	CATSRATEAFF
TRBV7-9	TRBJ1-6	-	-	TGTGCCAGCAGCGAAGCGCTACAGGGAAATAATTCACCCCTCCACTTT	CASSEALQGNNSPLHF
TRBV2	TRBJ1-1	-	TRBD1	TGTGCCAGCAGAGCAGACAGGGCGGTCACTGAAGCTTTCTTT	CASRADRAVTEAFF
TRBV3-1/TRBV3-2	TRBJ2-3	-	-	TGTGCCAGCAGCCTTCAGCGGCAGGCACGAGATACGCAGTATTTT	CASSLQRQARDTQYF
TRBV11-2	TRBJ2-7	-	-	TGTGCCAGCAGCCGCGACAGGAGCTCCTACGAGCAGTACTTC	CASSRDRSSYEQYF
TRBV18	TRBJ2-6	-	-	TGTGCCAGCTCACCACAAGAAATACACACTAGCTCTGGGGCCAACGTCCTGACTTTC	CASSPQEIHTSSGANVLTF
TRBV7-2	TRBJ2-7	-	-	TGTGCCAGCAGCTTAGAATCCCAGACTCCCCTGGAGCAGTACTTC	CASSLESQTPLEQYF
TRBV5-1	TRBJ2-7	-	TRBD2	TGCGCCAGCTCCCCGACGGGGGGAGCCTACGAGCAGTACTTC	CASSPTGGAYEQYF
TRBV4-1	TRBJ2-7	-	-	TGCGCCAGCAGCCCGTGGTGGGGCAGCGAGCAGTACTTC	CASSPWWGSEQYF
TRBV6-5	TRBJ2-2	-	TRBD2	TGTGCCAGTTCCCGCGGGGGGGACACCGGGGAGCTGTTTTTT	CASSRGGDTGELFF
TRBV7-2	TRBJ1-1	-	-	TGTGCCAGCAGCTCCCTCGGCGGGGGGGTCACTGAAGCTTTCTTT	CASSSLGGGVTEAFF
TRBV4-3	TRBJ2-2	-	-	TGCGCCAGCAGCCCCTCTGAGACCGGGGAGCTGTTTTTT	CASSPSETGELFF
TRBV18	TRBJ2-2	-	-	TGTGCCAGCTCACCAAGAGGAGAATTCACGGCGAACACCGGGGAGCTGTTTTTT	CASSPRGEFTANTGELFF
TRBV27	TRBJ1-2	once	-	TGTGCCAGCAGTTTCGGACTCAACTATGGCTACACCTTC	CASSFGLNYGYTF
TRBV6-5	TRBJ2-7	-	-	TGTGCCAGCAGGCCACCGGGCTCCTTCTACGAGCAGTACTTC	CASRPPGSFYEQYF
TRBV6-5	TRBJ1-6	-	-	TGTGCCAGCAGCAAAGGGGTAGGGATAGGTTCACCCCTCCACTTT	CASSKGVGIGSPLHF
TRBV7-3	TRBJ2-3	-	TRBD1	TGTGCCAGCAGCTTATCTGGGACAGGGGGAGATACGCAGTATTTT	CASSLSGTGGDTQYF
TRBV4-3	TRBJ2-3	-	-	TGCGCCAGCAGCCACCAACGAGGGGATACGCAGTATTTT	CASSHQRGDTQYF
TRBV11-3	TRBJ2-1	-	-	TGTGCCAGCAGTTTTACGGGGGCGGCTAAGAATGAGCAGTTCTTC	CASSFTGAAKNEQFF
TRBV14	TRBJ1-1	once	-	TGTGCCAGCAGGATAACAGAGAACACTGAAGCTTTCTTT	CASRITENTEAFF
TRBV14	TRBJ2-2	-	-	TGTGCCAGCAGCCGAGAACAGATCGGGGAGCTGTTTTTT	CASSREQIGELFF
TRBV28	TRBJ1-2	-	-	TGTGCCAGCAGTTTATGGGCGGGAAGCGGGAAAAACTATGGCTACACCTTC	CASSLWAGSGKNYGYTF
TRBV6-5	TRBJ1-4	-	-	TGTGCCAGCAGACCAAAGGGTCTACTAGGGGGAAAACTGTTTTTT	CASRPKGLLGGKLFF
TRBV7-2	TRBJ1-3	-	-	TGTGCCAGCAGCTTAGTCGGGATTACTGGAAACACCATATATTTT	CASSLVGITGNTIYF
TRBV14	TRBJ2-7	once	TRBD1	TGTGCCAGCAGCGAAACGGGACAGTACTACGAGCAGTACTTC	CASSETGQYYEQYF
TRBV4-1	TRBJ1-1	-	-	TGCGCCAGCAGCCAAGAGGGCGGGGGGGGCACTGAAGCTTTCTTT	CASSQEGGGGTEAFF